This TCR beta chain was observed in a study of cytomegalovirus exposure and HLA in healthy donors. Only a few counts were recorded for this clone. Its antigen is not known. A multiplex PCR was run with 60 Vbeta primers and 13 Jbeta primers. This table comes from immunoSEQ multiplex PCR, and its TCRdb copy is limited to in-frame clones, with some not included. The sample holds 100,000 to 150,000 clones, 60% to 85% seen once. The study's findings and limits: Later analysis associated a missense DCLRE1C variant with TCR beta V- and J-gene trimming. TCR sequences were mostly rare, though some public TCRs occurred in many donors.

The CDR3 covers 14 residues. From germline, CDR1 is SGHTA and CDR2 FQGNSA. J was trimmed by 5 bases and V by 3 bases; bases with no gene match: 6. The clonotype was recovered from a woman in her thirties or forties in good health and CMV-seropositive. Sequencing was performed on PBMCs. The chain carries TRBV7-2 and TRBJ2-5; 7 bases agree with TRBD1. DNA of the CDR3: TGTGCCAGCAGCTTCAACAGGGGTCGGGAGACCCAGTACTTC. Translated: CASSFNRGRETQYF.